The 30 T cell receptor beta chains listed next were all sequenced from one sample in a study of cytomegalovirus exposure and HLA in healthy donors. Primers included in the PCR were 60 Vbeta and 13 Jbeta primers. Assay: immunoSEQ multiplex PCR; the TCRdb copy retains only in-frame clones and omits some. This table has 150,000 to 200,000 clones, about four fifths appearing once. Sample: PBMCs. The receptors were gathered from a man aged 40-49 years in good health and CMV-seropositive.

This clone was observed a single time. The V and J genes are TRBV2 and TRBJ2-1, with 9 bases lining up with TRBD2. The V gene's germline CDR1 is SNHLY and CDR2 FYNNEI. This CDR3 region has 14 residues. The V segment lost 5 bases and the J segment 9 bases; nucleotides outside the gene matches: 8. The DNA for the CDR3 is TGTGCCAGCAGTCCCCCTCTAGCGGGGCCTGAGCAGTTCTTC. It codes for CASSPPLAGPEQFF.

The V call is TRBV29-1, the J call TRBJ2-2, with TRBD2 matching 14 bases. Germline V gene data show CDR1 as SQVTM and CDR2 as ANQGSEA. The CDR3 sequence is 15 residues long. With V trimmed by 6 bases and J by 7 bases, 7 bases remained unmatched. The chain's CDR3 is CSVRGLAGEGGELFF. The CDR3 DNA reads TGCAGCGTGAGGGGACTAGCGGGAGAGGGCGGGGAGCTGTTTTTT.

The genes are TRBV7-8 and TRBJ2-2, with TRBD2 as a possible D gene (5 bases). CDR1 is SGHVS and CDR2 is FQNEAQ in the germline V gene. The CDR3 consists of 14 residues. V lost 5 bases, J lost 1 base, and 8 bases lay in between. CDR3 sequence (DNA): TGTGCCAGCAGCATGGACTGGAACACCGGGGAGCTGTTTTTT. This encodes CASSMDWNTGELFF.

This chain joins TRBV2 and TRBJ2-1; 8 bases fit TRBD1. V gave up 0 bases and J gave up 5 bases; unmatched junction bases: 3. Germline V gene sequence: CDR1 SNHLY, CDR2 FYNNEI. This CDR3 is 15 amino acids long. CDR3 nucleotides: TGTGCCAGCAGTGAAGCCAGGGGGCCCAACAATGAGCAGTTCTTC. Translating gives CASSEARGPNNEQFF.

V gene TRBV7-8 combines with J gene TRBJ1-2, with D unclear. The germline V and J ends were trimmed by 5 bases and 6 bases, with 4 bases remaining between them. Germline lookup yields CDR1 SGHVS and CDR2 FQNEAQ. The CDR3 loop spans 10 amino acids. CDR3 coding DNA: TGTGCCAGCAGCCGCGATGGCTACACCTTC. Amino acids: CASSRDGYTF.

This rearrangement joins TRBV6-1 to TRBJ2-2, with TRBD2 matching over 9 bases. J was trimmed by 7 bases and V by 4 bases; bases with no gene match: 7. CDR3 length: 15 amino acids. Germline values: CDR1 MNHNS, CDR2 SASEGT. CDR3 residues: CASSASGRSDGELFF. For the CDR3, the DNA is TGTGCCAGCAGTGCCAGCGGGAGGTCTGACGGGGAGCTGTTTTTT.

V usage is TRBV18 and J usage is TRBJ2-6, with 9 positions matching TRBD1. The CDR3 has 18 residues. V lost 1 base to trimming and J lost 0 bases; unmatched junction nucleotides: 4. Germline CDR1 and CDR2: KGHSH and LQKENI. The CDR3: CASSPRWDRVSGANVLTF. CDR3 coding DNA: TGTGCCAGCTCACCACGTTGGGACAGGGTCTCTGGGGCCAACGTCCTGACTTTC.

This clone was detected once. The chain uses TRBV4-3 and TRBJ2-2; 9 bases agree with TRBD2. The V and J ends lost 5 bases and 7 bases, in that order; junction bases with no gene match: 11. The CDR3 loop spans 16 amino acids. Germline assignment: CDR1 LGHNA and CDR2 YSLEER. CDR3 region: CASSSSWREGHGELFF. The CDR3 DNA is TGCGCCAGCAGCTCGAGCTGGCGGGAGGGTCACGGGGAGCTGTTTTTT.

This clone was detected only once. This chain connects TRBV6-5 to TRBJ1-1, with 9 nucleotides matching TRBD1. The V segment lost 0 bases and the J segment 7 bases; nucleotides outside the gene matches: 9. The germline CDR1 and CDR2 sequences are MNHEY and SVGAGI. The length of the CDR3 is 16 residues. The CDR3 reads CASSYSGLGQGFEAFF. In nucleotides, the CDR3 is TGTGCCAGCAGTTACTCGGGCCTCGGACAGGGGTTTGAAGCTTTCTTT.

The chain joins TRBV4-3 to TRBJ2-5; tentatively, D is TRBD2 (6 bases). V lost 0 bases and J 4 bases, leaving 12 bases between the germline ends. This CDR3 comprises 15 residues. CDR1 is LGHNA and CDR2 is YSLEER in the germline V gene. The CDR3 nucleotides are TGCGCCAGCAGCCAAGAGGGGAAGGGAGGAGAGACCCAGTACTTC. Protein product: CASSQEGKGGETQYF.

The rearrangement uses TRBV5-1 and TRBJ2-2, with TRBD2 matching over 8 bases. Per germline, CDR1 SGHRS and CDR2 YFSETQ. Trimming at V came to 4 bases and at J to 4 bases, leaving 12 bases not matched to a gene. This CDR3 has 17 residues. CDR3 protein: CASSGALGLAPTGELFF. CDR3 bases: TGCGCCAGCAGCGGCGCGCTCGGACTAGCTCCCACCGGGGAGCTGTTTTTT.

The chain is built from TRBV28 and TRBJ1-5, with D unclear. Germline-derived CDR1 and CDR2 are MDHEN and SYDVKM. V dropped 5 bases and J dropped 0 bases, with 11 bases sitting between them. CDR3 size: 15 residues. The CDR3 region has the DNA TGTGCCAGCAGTCCCCCGAGATATAGCAATCAGCCCCAGCATTTT. Amino acids: CASSPPRYSNQPQHF. The full variable domain, rest sourced from reference TRBV28 and TRBJ1-5, is DVKVTQSSRYLVKRTGEKVFLECVQDMDHENMFWYRQDPGLGLRLIYFSYDVKMKEKGDIPEGYSVSREKKERFSLILESASTNQTSMYLCASSPPRYSNQPQHFGDGTRLSIL.

Only a few counts were recorded for this clone. The J gene is TRBJ1-5, the V gene TRBV5-4; a weak D match, TRBD1 (5 bases). V lost 0 bases to trimming and J lost 0 bases, with 10 bases between them. The CDR3 length is 16 residues. Looked up from germline, CDR1 is SGHNT and CDR2 is YYREEE (reference sequence). CDR3: CASSLGQSYSNQPQHF. The DNA of the CDR3 is TGTGCCAGCAGCTTGGGACAGTCTTATAGCAATCAGCCCCAGCATTTT. The complete variable domain, with remaining parts taken from reference TRBV5-4 and TRBJ1-5, reads ETGVTQSPTHLIKTRGQQVTLRCSSQSGHNTVSWYQQALGQGPQFIFQYYREEENGRGNFPPRFSGLQFPNYSSELNVNALELDDSALYLCASSLGQSYSNQPQHFGDGTRLSIL.

The rearrangement uses TRBV5-5 and TRBJ2-5; D perhaps matches TRBD2 (5 bases). The germline V gene has CDR1 SGHKS and CDR2 YYEKEE (reference sequence). The CDR3 loop spans 14 amino acids. V gave up 4 bases and J gave up 5 bases, with 15 bases separating them. CDR3 region: CASSIGPGWETQYF. The DNA of the CDR3 is TGTGCCAGCAGCATAGGACCGGGGTGGGAGACCCAGTACTTC.

J is TRBJ1-2 and V is TRBV5-1; tentatively, D is TRBD1 (5 bases). Germline values: CDR1 SGHRS, CDR2 YFSETQ. Trimming removed 0 bases at V and 4 bases at J, with 16 bases between. The CDR3 is 16 residues long. The CDR3, as DNA: TGCGCCAGCAGCTTGGGGCTTGACAGCTGGCCCTATGGCTACACCTTC. The encoded protein is CASSLGLDSWPYGYTF.

The table lists this clone with a count of one. This CDR3 is CASSLGQGSDTQYF. The CDR3 DNA follows: TGTGCCAGCAGCTTAGGGCAGGGGTCAGATACGCAGTATTTT. V is TRBV7-3 and J is TRBJ2-3, with D tentatively TRBD1 (6 bases). This CDR3 has 14 residues. The germline CDR1 and CDR2 sequences are SGHTA and FQGTGA. V was trimmed by 2 bases and J by 4 bases, leaving 10 bases between them.

Only a few counts were recorded for this clone. The rearrangement links TRBV6-6 to TRBJ1-5, with 7 bases matching TRBD1. From germline, CDR1 is MNHNY and CDR2 SVGAGI (reference sequence). V trimming: 3 bases; J trimming: 5 bases; junction bases outside the gene matches: 4. This CDR3 spans 14 amino acids. The CDR3 region has the DNA TGTGCCAGCAGTTATGGGACAGTAGATCAGCCCCAGCATTTT. It specifies CASSYGTVDQPQHF.

The chain recombines TRBV4-1 with TRBJ2-1; TRBD2 matches at 8 bases. Unmatched junction bases numbered 7, after V lost 3 bases and J lost 3 bases. CDR1 and CDR2 from the germline V gene are MGHRA and YSYEKL. The length of the CDR3 is 16 residues. CDR3 DNA sequence: TGCGCCAGCAGCCACCCCAGCGGGAGCTACTACAATGAGCAGTTCTTC. This translates into CASSHPSGSYYNEQFF.

The rearrangement links TRBV19 to TRBJ2-5, with TRBD2 identical over 13 bases. Germline V gene data show CDR1 as LNHDA and CDR2 as SQIVND (reference sequence). The trim removed 8 bases at V and 0 bases at J, leaving 3 bases unmatched. This CDR3 has 15 amino acids. The CDR3 DNA follows: TGTGCCAGTCGGACTAGCGGGGGTTACCAAGAGACCCAGTACTTC. Encoded protein: CASRTSGGYQETQYF.

The CDR3 protein is CASSLGQGAQPQHF. As DNA, the CDR3 is TGTGCCAGCAGCCTAGGACAGGGAGCTCAGCCCCAGCATTTT. The chain is built from TRBV5-4 and TRBJ1-5, with 8 positions matching TRBD1. Trimming cost V 4 bases and J 6 bases; bases outside gene matches: 6. CDR1 and CDR2 (germline): SGHNT, YYREEE (reference sequence). The CDR3 is 14 residues long.

The chain has TRBV28 and TRBJ1-1; 8 positions match TRBD1. Germline CDR1 MDHEN, CDR2 SYDVKM. With V trimmed by 2 bases and J by 5 bases, 4 bases remained unmatched. The CDR3 runs to 14 residues. CDR3 sequence (DNA): TGTGCCAGCAGTTTACCTGGGACAGGTACTGAAGCTTTCTTT. Encoded protein: CASSLPGTGTEAFF.

This chain connects TRBV4-3 to TRBJ2-2; 11 bases fit TRBD2. Germline V lookup: CDR1 LGHNA, CDR2 YSLEER. V shed 0 bases, J shed 4 bases, and the junction held 4 bases outside the gene matches. The CDR3 contains 17 residues. DNA for the CDR3: TGCGCCAGCAGCCAAGATACTAGCGGGAGTCGCACCGGGGAGCTGTTTTTT. It codes for CASSQDTSGSRTGELFF.

The chain is built from TRBV7-8 and TRBJ2-1; D unclear. The V end lost 1 base, the J end lost 7 bases, and 8 bases lay between the germline ends. This CDR3 contains 13 residues. The germline V gene encodes CDR1 SGHVS and CDR2 FQNEAQ. The CDR3 DNA is TGTGCCAGCAGCTTAGGGTTCCGGAATGAGCAGTTCTTC. It yields the protein CASSLGFRNEQFF.

The chain employs TRBV5-4 and TRBJ2-7; TRBD1 matches 7 bases. The V gene end was trimmed by 1 base and the J gene end by 2 bases; junction bases not matched to a gene: 12. CDR1 and CDR2 (germline): SGHNT, YYREEE (reference sequence). The CDR3 contains 17 residues. DNA for the CDR3: TGTGCCAGCAGCTTGCGTCTCGGGACAGTCCAAACCTACGAGCAGTACTTC. The encoded protein is CASSLRLGTVQTYEQYF.

The CDR3 sequence is CASSYSFQGTEAFF. The CDR3, as DNA: TGTGCCAGCAGTTACTCCTTCCAGGGCACTGAAGCTTTCTTT. The chain is built from TRBV6-6 and TRBJ1-1; weak D call: TRBD1 (5 bases). Germline lookup yields CDR1 MNHNY and CDR2 SVGAGI (reference sequence). The CDR3 has 14 residues. V shed 0 bases and J shed 4 bases, with 9 bases lying between them.

The chain links TRBV27 to TRBJ1-2, with D possibly TRBD1 on 5 matching bases. The CDR3 is made up of 14 amino acids. With 0 bases removed from V and 4 bases from J, the gap between germline ends came to 9 bases. Germline values: CDR1 MNHEY, CDR2 SMNVEV (reference sequence). This CDR3 is CASSLSGGIYGYTF. The DNA of the CDR3 is TGTGCCAGCAGTTTATCGGGGGGGATCTATGGCTACACCTTC.

The chain uses TRBV6-1 and TRBJ1-4; D uncertain. From germline, CDR1 is MNHNS and CDR2 SASEGT. The CDR3 covers 12 residues. The ends were cut back, 1 base at V and 12 bases at J, with 9 bases in the middle. CDR3: CASSEGQLELFF. The DNA of the CDR3 is TGTGCCAGCAGTGAAGGGCAGTTGGAACTGTTTTTT.

The V and J genes are TRBV10-3 and TRBJ2-2; TRBD2 is a possible D gene (6 bases). This CDR3 has 15 amino acids. CDR1 and CDR2 from the germline V gene are ENHRY and SYGVKD. Trimming pared 4 bases from V and 1 base from J, leaving 10 bases between. CDR3 region: CAISVRTKNTGELFF. Written as DNA, the CDR3 is TGTGCCATCAGTGTAAGGACTAAGAACACCGGGGAGCTGTTTTTT.

The V and J genes are TRBV19 and TRBJ2-1; possibly TRBD2 for D (6 bases). V was cut by 1 base and J by 9 bases, with 13 bases left in between. CDR3 length: 14 residues. Germline values: CDR1 LNHDA, CDR2 SQIVND (reference sequence). As DNA, the CDR3 is TGTGCCAGTAGTATAGCGGGGCGGGGAGGTGAGCAGTTCTTC. This gives the protein CASSIAGRGGEQFF.

This chain joins TRBV2 and TRBJ1-2; unclear D gene. Trimming left V 6 bases short and J 4 bases short, with 9 bases between. CDR1 SNHLY and CDR2 FYNNEI come from the germline V gene. This CDR3 is built from 12 residues. CDR3 loop: CASRVVSYGYTF. CDR3 nucleotide sequence: TGTGCCAGCAGGGTTGTTAGCTATGGCTACACCTTC. Full variable domain (outside the CDR3, taken from reference TRBV2 and TRBJ1-2): EPEVTQTPSHQVTQMGQEVILRCVPISNHLYFYWYRQILGQKVEFLVSFYNNEISEKSEIFDDQFSVERPDGSNFTLKIRSTKLEDSAMYFCASRVVSYGYTFGSGTRLTVV.